The next 8 T cell receptor beta chains were all read from a single sample in a study of patients and donors after allogeneic stem cell transplantation. TCRdb processed the RT-PCR reads anew with MiXCR; each CDR3 protein has one entry. The table lists 920,000 or so distinct CDR3 sequences, roughly 18% of them singletons. Sequences were obtained from blood, either unsorted or a sorted T cell fraction (not recorded which). These TCRs come from a human donor who was either an allogeneic HSCT recipient or a stem cell or donor lymphocyte infusion donor (not recorded which). It is not recorded whose cells these are; they may come from a transplant donor.

The chain couples TRBV5-5 to TRBJ1-5, with D uncertain. The V end was cut by 3 bases, the J end by 1 base, with 11 bases between. CDR3 size: 15 residues. The germline V gene has CDR1 SGHKS and CDR2 YYEKEE (reference sequence). CDR3 in DNA: TGTGCCAGCAGCTATGGCCCGGTCAGCAATCAGCCCCAGCATTTT. Its translation is CASSYGPVSNQPQHF.

This clonotype was seen only once. This chain connects TRBV6-4 to TRBJ2-2, with D hard to call. The CDR3 totals 15 residues. The germline V and J ends were trimmed by 6 bases and 4 bases, with 15 bases remaining between them. Germline V gives CDR1 MRHNA, CDR2 SNTAGT. In DNA form, the CDR3 reads TGTGCCAGCAGCCCTGGTCAGGAGTTCACCGGGGAGCTGTTTTTT. Residues: CASSPGQEFTGELFF.

This clonotype appeared a few times. V gene TRBV6-1 combines with J gene TRBJ1-3, with 8 bases fitting TRBD1. J gave up 8 bases and V 5 bases, and 14 bases lay outside the gene matches. Germline CDR1 and CDR2: MNHNS and SASEGT. The CDR3 contains 16 residues. The CDR3 protein is CASSQGAGAVLDTIYF. DNA for the CDR3: TGTGCCAGCAGTCAGGGGGCAGGCGCTGTTCTGGACACCATATATTTT.

On this clonotype itself: A far more abundant clone sits one base away, making this likely a read error. V is TRBV5-6 and J is TRBJ2-2; no clear D gene. In germline, CDR1 is SGHDT, CDR2 YYEEEE. This CDR3 is 12 amino acids long. The CDR3 spells CASSSNPGELFF. The CDR3 bases are TGTGCCAGCAGCTCGAACCCCGGGGAGCTGTTTTTT. Full variable domain (rest looked up from reference TRBV5-6 and TRBJ2-2): DAGVTQSPTHLIKTRGQQVTLRCSPKSGHDTVSWYQQALGQGPQFIFQYYEEEERQRGNFPDRFSGHQFPNYSSELNVNALLLGDSALYLCASSSNPGELFFGEGSRLTVL.

V is TRBV7-8 and J is TRBJ1-4, with D unresolved. The CDR3 runs 12 residues. Trimming removed 0 bases at V and 8 bases at J, with 4 bases between. Looked up from germline, CDR1 is SGHVS and CDR2 is FQNEAQ. DNA of the CDR3: TGTGCCAGCAGCTTAGCGCTAGAAAAACTGTTTTTT. Amino acids: CASSLALEKLFF.

The chain links TRBV12-3 or TRBV12-4 to TRBJ2-2; D is uncertain. The V end lost 8 bases, the J end lost 5 bases, and 15 bases lay between the germline ends. CDR3 size: 14 residues. The CDR3, as DNA: TGTGCCAGCGGCCCAGAACTTTCGACCGGGGAGCTGTTTTTT. Its translation: CASGPELSTGELFF.

The rearrangement uses TRBV20-1 and TRBJ2-7, with D perhaps given as TRBD1 or TRBD2 (5 bases each). This CDR3 spans 14 amino acids. Germline lookup yields CDR1 DFQATT and CDR2 SNEGSKA (reference sequence). V lost 5 bases and J 4 bases, leaving 18 bases between the germline ends. CDR3 region: CSAVTTGTDYEQYF. CDR3 sequence (DNA): TGCAGTGCTGTAACCACCGGGACGGATTACGAGCAGTACTTC.

The chain has TRBV20-1 and TRBJ2-1; D not resolved. The CDR3 covers 13 residues. Germline V CDR1 and CDR2: DFQATT, SNEGSKA (reference sequence). V lost 6 bases and J 7 bases, leaving 16 bases between the germline ends. CDR3 sequence reads: CSAWGFRENEQFF. The DNA of the CDR3 is TGCAGTGCCTGGGGATTCCGAGAAAATGAGCAGTTCTTC.